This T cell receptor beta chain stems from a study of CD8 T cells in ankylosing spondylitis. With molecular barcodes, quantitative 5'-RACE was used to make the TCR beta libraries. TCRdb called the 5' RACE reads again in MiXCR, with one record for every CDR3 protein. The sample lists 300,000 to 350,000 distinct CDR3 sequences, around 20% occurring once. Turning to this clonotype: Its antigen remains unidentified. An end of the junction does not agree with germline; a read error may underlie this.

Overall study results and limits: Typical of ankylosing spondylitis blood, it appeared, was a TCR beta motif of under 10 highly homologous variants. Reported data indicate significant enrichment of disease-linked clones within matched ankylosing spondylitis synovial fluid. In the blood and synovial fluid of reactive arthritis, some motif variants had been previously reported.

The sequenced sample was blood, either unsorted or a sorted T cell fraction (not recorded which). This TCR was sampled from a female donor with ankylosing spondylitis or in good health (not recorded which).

The CDR3 DNA reads TGTGCTAGCAGCTTAGGGAACGGGGATGAGCAGTTCTTC. It yields the protein CASSLGNGDEQFF. The V call is TRBV7-7, the J call TRBJ2-1; possible D gene TRBD2, 5 bases. The CDR3 is 13 amino acids. CDR1 SSHAT and CDR2 FNYEAQ come from the germline V gene (reference sequence).